Listed below are T cell receptor beta chains from one sample, sequenced in a study of spatial heterogeneity in lung cancer. MiXCR, run by TCRdb on the 5' RACE reads, gives a single entry per CDR3 protein. The sample includes around 47,000 distinct CDR3 sequences, more than 6.5% of them seen just once. The sequences come from PBMCs, collected at follow-up. The receptors shown here come from a female donor with early-stage non-small cell lung cancer. CDR3s leave out the opening cysteine and the closing phenylalanine or tryptophan. The order of the fields is V gene, clone size, CDR3 protein. Clone size, where shown, is once, few, many, or a class for clones that have expanded.

V: TRBV10-3
size: many
CDR3: AISGQGSNSPLH

V: TRBV7-9
size: many
CDR3: ASSLEGKVSGVNEQF

V: TRBV10-3
size: .
CDR3: AISEGTGQLVLH

V: TRBV10-3
size: few
CDR3: AISETGKGAETQY

V: TRBV7-9
size: .
CDR3: ASSFLPGQDSSNYGYT

V: TRBV28
size: .
CDR3: ASLPGGEVTYEQY

V: TRBV7-9
size: many
CDR3: ASRQTDTGELF

V: TRBV29-1
size: many
CDR3: SVEGGRDTPHYEQY

V: TRBV16
size: many
CDR3: ASRQGPATNEKLF

V: TRBV5-1
size: many
CDR3: ASSLGGFSYNEQF

V: TRBV6-5
size: many
CDR3: ASSQLTVPETQY

V: TRBV24-1
size: many
CDR3: ATSDQVLGTGAYNEQF

V: TRBV7-2
size: many
CDR3: ASSRMTAPSNYGYT

V: TRBV6-5
size: many
CDR3: ASSPPDTGRGYT

V: TRBV6-6
size: many
CDR3: ASRLRNMNTEAF

V: TRBV28
size: many
CDR3: ASSPRRNGELF

V: TRBV28
size: many
CDR3: ASSPIDREDYEQY

V: TRBV20-1
size: few
CDR3: SAPDTLKFPLH

V: TRBV5-1
size: few
CDR3: ASSLAGLLEQY

V: TRBV10-1
size: .
CDR3: ASSDGTPTQY

V: TRBV7-9
size: many
CDR3: ASSLEAGRNTEAF

V: TRBV5-8
size: .
CDR3: ASSLLQGYSPLH

V: TRBV12-3/TRBV12-4
size: .
CDR3: ASSYGQGGYEQY

V: TRBV5-1
size: many
CDR3: ASSLAGTGNQPQH

V: TRBV6-5
size: .
CDR3: ASSYSAGGAQETQY

V: TRBV4-1
size: many
CDR3: ASSLGTAVGGYT

V: TRBV10-3
size: .
CDR3: AIRESPRNGQF

V: TRBV11-2
size: many
CDR3: ASSLAVAGGLAKNIQY

V: TRBV5-1
size: .
CDR3: ASSPQGPVNTEAF

V: TRBV28
size: .
CDR3: ASSFPLGTENYGYT

V: TRBV7-3
size: .
CDR3: ASSLWLPNTGELF

V: TRBV5-4
size: many
CDR3: ASSALAGAPGEQF

V: TRBV12-3/TRBV12-4
size: few
CDR3: ASSLALNEQY

V: TRBV5-1
size: few
CDR3: ASSIGQGASSPLH

V: TRBV28
size: many
CDR3: ASRSGGWGNTEAF

V: TRBV5-1
size: .
CDR3: ASSKEIGENTGELF

V: TRBV28
size: .
CDR3: ASSSPNLRTSGLHEQY

V: TRBV3-1
size: few
CDR3: ASSRSANTGELF

V: TRBV28
size: many
CDR3: ASSRGDQMAGELF

V: TRBV7-6
size: many
CDR3: ASSLVPGQGTTTRPVEQY

V: TRBV7-9
size: many
CDR3: ASSLSGELF

V: TRBV21-1
size: few
CDR3: ASRSRGEAKNIQY

V: TRBV5-6
size: many
CDR3: ASSLKRGHSYEQY

V: TRBV12-3/TRBV12-4
size: many
CDR3: ASSRSGGLVYEQY

V: TRBV5-1
size: many
CDR3: ASSREAGDEQF

V: TRBV7-9
size: many
CDR3: ASSSLRGGELF

V: TRBV29-1
size: many
CDR3: SVARGGETQY

V: TRBV9
size: many
CDR3: ASSPRLTTEAF

V: TRBV11-3
size: .
CDR3: ASSLFRSSGDADTQY

V: TRBV20-1
size: many
CDR3: SANRDNYGYT

V: TRBV7-8
size: many
CDR3: ASGLGDTEAF

V: TRBV7-3
size: few
CDR3: ASSRQGGGEDTQY

V: TRBV29-1
size: many
CDR3: SADIADTQY

V: TRBV5-1
size: many
CDR3: ASSLQPEGPYNEQF

V: TRBV6-6
size: .
CDR3: ASSSPGVVGRTEAF

V: TRBV2
size: .
CDR3: ASILDGAPVEQY